This T cell receptor beta chain was observed in a study of blood T cells in healthy people across ages. Study in general: About one barcoded beta molecule per two T cells was captured by template switching. Study-level findings and limits: TCR beta diversity tracked closely with naive T cell percentage.

Those donating, healthy Caucasian individuals from Russia, were aged roughly 6 to 100. Every sample yielded at least 6.5 million isolated PBMCs. With a J-beta primer mix and a sample-barcoded 5' primer, a second PCR ran about 7 to 12 cycles. TCRdb ran MiXCR on the 5' RACE reads and lists one entry per CDR3 protein. This table holds around 1,700,000 distinct CDR3 sequences, roughly 30% found once. Trimming took 8 bases from V and 6 from J, leaving 15 bases between them. The CDR3 sequence is 13 residues long. This clonotype came up a few times. Its matching antigen is unknown. The receptor was derived from a young woman in good health. The chain is built from TRBV12-3 or TRBV12-4 and TRBJ2-3; D is possibly TRBD2 (6 bases). The sequencing sample was made of blood. As DNA, the CDR3 is TGTGCCAGCTCTGGAGCGGGTGATGATACGCAGTATTTT. Protein product: CASSGAGDDTQYF.